One and the same sample provided the 17 T cell receptor beta chains below, sequenced in a study of cytomegalovirus exposure and HLA in healthy donors. The PCR employed 60 Vbeta primers together with 13 Jbeta primers. The data were produced by immunoSEQ multiplex PCR, yet TCRdb's version contains in-frame clones alone and is incomplete. The profile covers about 160,000 clones, with around four fifths appearing a single time and about 1.2% taken by the ten largest. Sequencing input: PBMCs. The source of these receptors is a boy between 2 and 10 years old in good health and CMV-seronegative.

This sequence joins TRBV6-4 and TRBJ1-2, with D unclear. Trimming stripped 0 bases from V and 4 bases from J, with 12 bases between. The CDR3 length is 15 residues. CDR1 and CDR2 from the germline V gene are MRHNA and SNTAGT. The CDR3 sequence is CASSDSMFLSYGYTF. The CDR3 nucleotides read TGTGCCAGCAGTGACTCGATGTTTCTTAGCTATGGCTACACCTTC.

This chain uses TRBV5-1 with TRBJ2-7; the D is unclear. CDR1 SGHRS and CDR2 YFSETQ come from the germline V gene. Trimming stripped 5 bases from V and 2 bases from J, with 14 bases between. CDR3 length: 14 amino acids. Written as DNA, the CDR3 is TGCGCCAGCAGAAACAGCTCTTCCACCTACGAGCAGTACGTC. This translates into CASRNSSSTYEQYV.

The gene calls are TRBV5-4 and TRBJ2-5, with TRBD2 identical over 8 bases. Germline CDR1 SGHNT, CDR2 YYREEE (reference sequence). The CDR3 loop spans 14 amino acids. The V and J ends lost 7 bases and 4 bases, in that order; junction bases with no gene match: 9. The CDR3 is CASSSGAGGETQYF. The CDR3 coding sequence is TGTGCCAGCTCAAGCGGGGCGGGGGGAGAGACCCAGTACTTC.

J is TRBJ1-5 and V is TRBV30; 9 bases are a match to TRBD1. The germline V gene has CDR1 GTSNPN and CDR2 SVGIG (reference sequence). This CDR3 is built from 14 residues. Trimming cost V 4 bases and J 6 bases; bases outside gene matches: 7. The CDR3 sequence is CAWTKGQGGQPQHF. CDR3 DNA sequence: TGTGCCTGGACAAAGGGACAGGGAGGTCAGCCCCAGCATTTT.

The chain uses TRBV6-5 and TRBJ1-5; 8 bases are a match to TRBD1. Trimming cost V 6 bases and J 3 bases; bases outside gene matches: 4. This CDR3 spans 14 amino acids. CDR1 and CDR2 from the germline V gene are MNHEY and SVGAGI. CDR3 DNA sequence: TGTGCCAGCAGAAACAGGGGGATCAATCAGCCCCAGCATTTT. It encodes CASRNRGINQPQHF.

This clone was seen just once. The CDR3 reads CASSIRGGASYEQYV. CDR3 bases: TGTGCCAGTAGTATACGCGGGGGAGCATCCTACGAGCAGTACGTC. V gene TRBV19 combines with J gene TRBJ2-7; 7 nucleotides align to TRBD2. The V segment lost 2 bases and the J segment 1 base; nucleotides outside the gene matches: 5. The CDR3 consists of 15 residues. Per the germline V gene, CDR1 is LNHDA and CDR2 is SQIVND (reference sequence).

This clone has more than one count but fewer than ten. The chain couples TRBV5-6 to TRBJ2-4; 8 bases agree with TRBD1. The germline V gene has CDR1 SGHDT and CDR2 YYEEEE. Trimming removed 7 bases from V and 6 bases from J; junction bases left unmatched: 6. The CDR3 is 13 amino acids. CDR3 sequence reads: CASCTGTGNIQYF. The CDR3 nucleotides read TGTGCCAGCTGCACGGGGACAGGAAACATTCAGTACTTC.

This chain uses TRBV11-2 with TRBJ2-3, with D tentatively TRBD1 (6 bases). Germline CDR1 is SGHAT and CDR2 is FQNNGV. The length of the CDR3 is 18 residues. V lost 5 bases, J lost 0 bases, and 21 bases lay in between. The CDR3 nucleotides read TGTGCCAGCAGCACCAGGGGAAGTCACAGGGTGAGCACAGATACGCAGTATTTT. Translating it yields CASSTRGSHRVSTDTQYF.

The chain carries TRBV11-2 and TRBJ2-5; D may be TRBD2 (5 bases). The V end was cut by 3 bases, the J end by 6 bases, with 17 bases between. The CDR3 totals 15 residues. Per germline, CDR1 SGHAT and CDR2 FQNNGV. The CDR3 protein is CASSLTPTTVKTQYF. DNA for the CDR3: TGTGCCAGCAGCTTGACCCCGACTACCGTTAAGACCCAGTACTTC.

The CDR3 DNA reads as TGCGCCAGCAGTGAGTCGAAATCTGGGGTAGGACGCAGCGGCACTGAAGCTTTCTTT. Its protein product is CASSESKSGVGRSGTEAFF. The chain joins TRBV10-1 to TRBJ1-1; no firm D call. V lost 0 bases to trimming and J lost 4 bases, with 24 bases between them. The CDR3 has 19 amino acids. Germline V gives CDR1 WNHNN, CDR2 SYGVQD (reference sequence).

This clone was observed once. This chain joins TRBV5-1 and TRBJ2-5, with TRBD2 matching 8 bases. Near its end, the DNA agrees better with TRBJ2-7, so the J call may be wrong. This CDR3 spans 14 amino acids. Germline V gives CDR1 SGHRS, CDR2 YFSETQ. In DNA, the CDR3 is TGCGCCAGCAGCTCCGTAGCTAGCGGGTACGAGCAGTACTTC. Translating it yields CASSSVASGYEQYF.

This clone appeared once. The genes are TRBV21-1 and TRBJ2-7; the tabulated D call, TRBD2, remains unverified against the DNA. TRBV21-1 is a known pseudogene. The CDR3 contains 15 residues. The CDR3 spells CASSRGRGSSYEQYV. The CDR3 DNA is TGTGCCAGCAGCAGGGGGCGCGGGAGCTCCTACGAGCAGTACGTC.

V usage is TRBV6-5 and J usage is TRBJ2-7; 12 bases match TRBD2. V was pared by 2 bases and J by 4 bases, with 3 bases of the junction left unmatched. Germline V CDR1 and CDR2: MNHEY, SVGAGI. The CDR3 is made up of 15 amino acids. As DNA, the CDR3 is TGTGCCAGCAGTTACGAAGGGACTAGCGGGTACGAGCAGTACTTC. Translated: CASSYEGTSGYEQYF.

The V and J genes are TRBV28 and TRBJ1-2, with 7 bases aligning to TRBD1. Germline CDR1 and CDR2: MDHEN and SYDVKM. Germline trimming cut 6 bases from V and 4 bases from J; bases unmatched to any gene: 8. The CDR3 extends over 14 amino acids. In DNA form, the CDR3 reads TGTGCCAGCAGACCACAGGGGAACCTCTATGGCTACACCTTC. The encoded protein is CASRPQGNLYGYTF.

The rearrangement uses TRBV7-3 and TRBJ1-1; D ambiguous. CDR3 length equals 15 residues. Trimming cost V 5 bases and J 0 bases, with 13 bases left between them. CDR1 and CDR2 from the germline V gene are SGHTA and FQGTGA. CDR3 nucleotides: TGTGCCAGCAGCCCTTCCTCGGGAATGAACACTGAAGCTTTCTTT. Its translation: CASSPSSGMNTEAFF.

The V gene is TRBV19, the J gene TRBJ2-1; D possibly corresponds to TRBD2 (6 bases). Between the trimmed V and J ends, which lost 3 bases and 2 bases, there was a span of 14 bases. The CDR3 sequence is 16 residues long. From germline, CDR1 is LNHDA and CDR2 SQIVND (reference sequence). CDR3 coding DNA: TGTGCCAGTAGTATCCTAGTGGGGGGAACCTACAATGAGCAGTTCTTC. Translation: CASSILVGGTYNEQFF.

V usage is TRBV19 and J usage is TRBJ1-1, with D perhaps matching TRBD1 (5 bases). With 1 base removed from V and 3 bases from J, the gap between germline ends came to 6 bases. The germline V gene has CDR1 LNHDA and CDR2 SQIVND (reference sequence). CDR3 length: 13 amino acids. CDR3 bases: TGTGCCAGTAGTATAGTCAGGGACACTGAAGCTTTCTTT. Its protein is CASSIVRDTEAFF.